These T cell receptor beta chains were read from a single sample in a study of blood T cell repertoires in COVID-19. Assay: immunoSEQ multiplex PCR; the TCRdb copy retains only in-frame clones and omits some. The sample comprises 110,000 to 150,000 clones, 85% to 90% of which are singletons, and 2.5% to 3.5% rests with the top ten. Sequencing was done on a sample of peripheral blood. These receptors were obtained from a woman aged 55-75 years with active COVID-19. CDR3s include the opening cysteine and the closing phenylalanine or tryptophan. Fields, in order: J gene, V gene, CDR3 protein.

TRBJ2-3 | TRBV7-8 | CASSPRLRDDTQYF
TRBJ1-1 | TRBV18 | CASHQRSGVNTEAFF
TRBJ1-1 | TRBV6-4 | CASSDSAWNTEAFF
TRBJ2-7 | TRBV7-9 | CASSLQTYEQYF
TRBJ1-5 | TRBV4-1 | CASSQVGGMGVNQPQHF
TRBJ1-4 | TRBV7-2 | CASSPSTGDEKLFF
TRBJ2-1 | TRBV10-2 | CASSEGTGWFSPSYNEQFF
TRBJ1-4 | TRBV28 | CASSPAGQNEKLFF
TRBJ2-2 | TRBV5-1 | CASSSLATRANTGELFF
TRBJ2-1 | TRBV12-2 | CASRLTGLSSYNEQFF
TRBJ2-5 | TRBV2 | CASLPPGRAGETQYF
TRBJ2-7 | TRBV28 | CASSLSQTYEQYF
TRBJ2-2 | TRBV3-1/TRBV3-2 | CASSFTRLVVTGELFF
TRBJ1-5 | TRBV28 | CASSLHVSKAGPQHF
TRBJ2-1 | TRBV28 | CASSLRPGKRNYNEQFF
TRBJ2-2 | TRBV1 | CTSSQASGSLTGELFF
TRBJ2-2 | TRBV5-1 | CASSLAGGTGELFF
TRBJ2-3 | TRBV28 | CASSNTADTQYF
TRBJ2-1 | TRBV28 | CASSFDRGQNEQFF
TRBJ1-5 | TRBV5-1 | CASSLDSPGSQPQHF
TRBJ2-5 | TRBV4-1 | CASSFLTAGGTSGYKETQYF
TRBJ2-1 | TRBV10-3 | CAISEPTGLAGGNEQFF
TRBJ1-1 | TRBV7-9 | CASSLRTGRLAFF
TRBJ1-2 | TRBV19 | CASSIAGDYGYTF
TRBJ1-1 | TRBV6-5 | CASSYVRGNTEAFF
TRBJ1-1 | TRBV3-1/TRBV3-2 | CASSQGLRLTLNTEAFF
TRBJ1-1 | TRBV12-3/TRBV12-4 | CASSPQGEAFF
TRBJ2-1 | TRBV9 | CASSVGTSGRVDEQFF
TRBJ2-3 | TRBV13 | CASSGKKGLAGLLRPDTQYF
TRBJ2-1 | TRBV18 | CASSPQVQGEQFF
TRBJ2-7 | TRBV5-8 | CASSLLSGTGTYEQYF
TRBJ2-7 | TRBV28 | CASSLSPAGFYEQYF
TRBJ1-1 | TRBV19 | CASTGGRRTEAFF